These 23 T cell receptor beta chains share one sample of origin, sequenced in a study of T cell responses to AZD1222 COVID-19 vaccine. Profiling relied on immunoSEQ multiplex PCR, and the TCRdb table lists in-frame clones only, not all of them. The sample shows under 150,000 clones, 70% to 90% of them seen only once. The material sequenced was peripheral blood, taken on day 0 of AZD1222 vaccination. The receptor set was obtained from an adult in good health.

The CDR3 DNA reads as TGTGCCAGCAGGGTCTCACAGGGGGCTAACACTGAAGCTTTCTTT. Amino acid sequence: CASRVSQGANTEAFF. This rearrangement joins TRBV28 to TRBJ1-1; 9 positions agree with TRBD1. CDR1 and CDR2 from the germline V gene are MDHEN and SYDVKM. V trimming: 6 bases; J trimming: 2 bases; junction bases outside the gene matches: 7. The CDR3 runs 15 residues.

This clone was counted between two and nine times. V usage is TRBV9 and J usage is TRBJ2-7; TRBD2 is a possible D gene (6 bases). Trimming took off 0 bases at V and 4 bases at J, with 17 bases between the two ends. Germline-derived CDR1 and CDR2 are SGDLS and YYNGEE. The CDR3 contains 16 residues. The CDR3 region is CASSVGWGGQGYEQYF. The CDR3, as DNA: TGTGCCAGCAGCGTAGGCTGGGGAGGTCAAGGGTACGAGCAGTACTTC.

J is TRBJ2-7 and V is TRBV19; D is possibly TRBD1 (6 bases). Germline V gene lookup returns CDR1 LNHDA and CDR2 SQIVND (reference sequence). CDR3 length: 14 amino acids. V lost 4 bases and J 2 bases, leaving 12 bases between the germline ends. For the CDR3, the DNA is TGTGCCAGTAGTAATCCGGGACAAACCTACGAGCAGTACTTC. It codes for CASSNPGQTYEQYF.

The genes are TRBV2 and TRBJ2-1, with 8 bases fitting TRBD2. CDR1 SNHLY and CDR2 FYNNEI come from the germline V gene. V lost 11 bases to trimming and J lost 4 bases; unmatched junction nucleotides: 7. The CDR3 extends over 13 amino acids. CDR3 DNA sequence: TGTGCCGGCGAGGCTAGCGGGTACAATGAGCAGTTCTTC. Its translation: CAGEASGYNEQFF.

The chain has TRBV2 and TRBJ1-5, with 7 bases lining up with TRBD1. With 3 bases clipped from V and 1 base from J, the junction kept 0 bases outside the gene matches. Germline values: CDR1 SNHLY, CDR2 FYNNEI. The CDR3 contains 14 residues. CDR3 sequence (DNA): TGTGCCAGCAGTGAGGGACAGAGCAATCAGCCCCAGCATTTT. Residues: CASSEGQSNQPQHF.

The CDR3 DNA reads as TGTGCCTGGAGCGCGGGGGTGAACTATGGCTACACCTTC. Encoded protein: CAWSAGVNYGYTF. The chain uses TRBV30 and TRBJ1-2, with D tentatively TRBD1 (5 bases). Trimming took 3 bases from V and 2 from J, leaving 10 bases between them. This CDR3 spans 13 amino acids. Germline-derived CDR1 and CDR2 are GTSNPN and SVGIG (reference sequence).

The sample holds one count of this clone. This chain uses TRBV7-9 with TRBJ2-3, with 7 bases lining up with TRBD1. This CDR3 contains 14 residues. V lost 5 bases and J lost 6; bases outside the gene matches: 8. In germline, CDR1 is SEHNR, CDR2 FQNEAQ (reference sequence). The CDR3 is CASSPRQGRDTQYF. Here the CDR3 DNA reads TGTGCCAGCAGCCCCCGACAGGGCCGGGATACGCAGTATTTT. Drawing the rest from reference TRBV7-9 and TRBJ2-3, the complete variable domain is DTGVSQNPRHKITKRGQNVTFRCDPISEHNRLYWYRQTLGQGPEFLTYFQNEAQLEKSRLLSDRFSAERPKGSFSTLEIQRTEQGDSAMYLCASSPRQGRDTQYFGPGTRLTVL.

The V and J genes are TRBV19 and TRBJ1-1, with D unclear. Germline assignment: CDR1 LNHDA and CDR2 SQIVND (reference sequence). V lost 3 bases and J lost 0, with 11 bases in between. The CDR3 loop spans 15 amino acids. CDR3 amino acids: CASSIQSTVNTEAFF. The CDR3 nucleotides read TGTGCCAGTAGTATTCAATCGACGGTGAACACTGAAGCTTTCTTT.

The rearrangement uses TRBV7-8 and TRBJ2-5; D call uncertain. Germline V gene lookup returns CDR1 SGHVS and CDR2 FQNEAQ. The ends were cut back, 2 bases at V and 7 bases at J, with 11 bases in the middle. The CDR3 is 13 amino acids. CDR3 protein: CASSLKGDGTQYF. CDR3 DNA sequence: TGTGCCAGCAGCTTAAAAGGAGACGGGACCCAGTACTTC. Complete variable domain (other parts from reference TRBV7-8 and TRBJ2-5): GAGVSQSPRYKVAKRGQDVALRCDPISGHVSLFWYQQALGQGPEFLTYFQNEAQLDKSGLPSDRFFAERPEGSVSTLKIQRTQQEDSAVYLCASSLKGDGTQYFGPGTRLLVL.

The chain links TRBV19 to TRBJ2-7, with TRBD2 identical over 13 bases. Germline V gene sequence: CDR1 LNHDA, CDR2 SQIVND (reference sequence). This CDR3 has 16 amino acids. The V and J ends lost 6 bases and 2 bases, in that order; junction bases with no gene match: 7. CDR3 amino acids: CASRRTSGSRTYEQYF. The CDR3 bases are TGTGCCAGTAGGAGGACTAGCGGGAGTCGGACCTACGAGCAGTACTTC.

V and J are TRBV15 and TRBJ1-2; TRBD1 agrees at 7 bases. The CDR3 sequence is 14 residues long. Germline assignment: CDR1 LNHNV and CDR2 YYDKDF (reference sequence). V lost 0 bases and J lost 2; bases outside the gene matches: 0. CDR3 region: CATSREQGNYGYTF. In DNA, the CDR3 is TGTGCCACCAGCAGAGAACAGGGGAACTATGGCTACACCTTC.

CDR3 in amino acids: CASSQDKWRPPTDTQYF. CDR3 bases: TGTGCCAGCAGCCAAGATAAGTGGAGACCCCCCACAGATACGCAGTATTTT. The genes are TRBV3-1 (or the pseudogene TRBV3-2) and TRBJ2-3; D remains ambiguous. The CDR3 runs to 17 residues. V lost 0 bases and J lost 2, with 15 bases in between. Per the germline V gene, CDR1 is LGHDT and CDR2 is YNNKEL (reference sequence).

The chain couples TRBV28 to TRBJ1-1; no firm D call. Germline CDR1 MDHEN, CDR2 SYDVKM. With 4 bases removed from V and 7 bases from J, the gap between germline ends came to 7 bases. This CDR3 is 11 amino acids long. This CDR3 is CASSSPREAFF. DNA of the CDR3: TGTGCCAGCAGTTCACCACGTGAAGCTTTCTTT.

The table lists this clone with many counts. Written as DNA, the CDR3 is TGTGCCATCAGTGGTGGAGGGGGGCAGCCCCAGCATTTT. It is translated as CAISGGGGQPQHF. The chain joins TRBV10-3 to TRBJ1-5, with D possibly being TRBD1 (6 bases). The length of the CDR3 is 13 residues. Trimming shortened V by 4 bases and J by 7 bases, and 11 bases separated the two germline ends. The germline gives CDR1 ENHRY, CDR2 SYGVKD.

The rearrangement links TRBV28 to TRBJ2-4; 8 bases agree with TRBD2. The CDR3 has 13 residues. The junction had 6 bases not matched to a gene; V was cut back by 7 bases and J by 7 bases. Per germline, CDR1 MDHEN and CDR2 SYDVKM. The CDR3 sequence is CASTPGRENIQYF. In nucleotides, the CDR3 is TGTGCCAGCACCCCCGGGAGGGAGAACATTCAGTACTTC. Using reference TRBV28 and TRBJ2-4 for the parts outside the CDR3, the full variable domain is DVKVTQSSRYLVKRTGEKVFLECVQDMDHENMFWYRQDPGLGLRLIYFSYDVKMKEKGDIPEGYSVSREKKERFSLILESASTNQTSMYLCASTPGRENIQYFGAGTRLSVL.

The rearrangement joins TRBV19 to TRBJ2-3; 9 nucleotides agree with TRBD2. CDR1 and CDR2 from the germline V gene are LNHDA and SQIVND (reference sequence). J was trimmed by 6 bases and V by 8 bases; bases with no gene match: 9. This CDR3 comprises 14 residues. The CDR3 protein is CASRPSGKRDTQYF. DNA for the CDR3: TGTGCCAGTCGTCCTAGCGGGAAGAGGGATACGCAGTATTTT.

The V call is TRBV7-2, the J call TRBJ1-3; D unclear. This CDR3 comprises 17 residues. CDR1 and CDR2 (germline): SGHTA, FQGNSA. With 4 bases removed from V and 0 bases from J, the gap between germline ends came to 16 bases. Written as DNA, the CDR3 is TGTGCCAGCAGCTCCAGCTCGGTTGCCGGCTCTGGAAACACCATATATTTT. It specifies CASSSSSVAGSGNTIYF.

The chain employs TRBV19 and TRBJ1-2; 10 nucleotides match TRBD1. With 7 bases clipped from V and 6 bases from J, the junction kept 5 bases outside the gene matches. The CDR3 loop spans 13 amino acids. Germline V gene lookup returns CDR1 LNHDA and CDR2 SQIVND (reference sequence). The CDR3 here is CASTLGQGDGYTF. DNA for the CDR3: TGTGCCAGTACTCTCGGACAGGGGGATGGCTACACCTTC. Drawing the rest from reference TRBV19 and TRBJ1-2, the complete variable domain is DGGITQSPKYLFRKEGQNVTLSCEQNLNHDAMYWYRQDPGQGLRLIYYSQIVNDFQKGDIAEGYSVSREKKESFPLTVTSAQKNPTAFYLCASTLGQGDGYTFGSGTRLTVV.

This chain connects TRBV19 to TRBJ2-3; no clear D. The CDR3 spans 14 residues. The germline V gene encodes CDR1 LNHDA and CDR2 SQIVND (reference sequence). Trimming shortened V by 7 bases and J by 0 bases, and 11 bases separated the two germline ends. In nucleotides, the CDR3 is TGTGCCAGTACCCCGGGCCTGAGCACAGATACGCAGTATTTT. Translated, it gives CASTPGLSTDTQYF.

The chain joins TRBV27 to TRBJ2-4, with D uncertain. V lost 8 bases, J lost 4 bases, and 12 bases lay in between. From germline, CDR1 is MNHEY and CDR2 SMNVEV (reference sequence). This CDR3 region has 13 residues. In DNA, the CDR3 is TGTGCCAGCGGCTCCCCCGGAAAAAACATTCAGTACTTC. Translated, it gives CASGSPGKNIQYF.

This chain uses TRBV9 with TRBJ1-6, with D uncertain. The CDR3 length is 15 residues. Trimming pared 0 bases from V and 10 bases from J, leaving 14 bases between. Germline CDR1 SGDLS, CDR2 YYNGEE. The CDR3 sequence is CASSVGAGGESPLHF. The CDR3 nucleotides read TGTGCCAGCAGCGTAGGGGCAGGCGGGGAGTCACCCCTCCACTTT.

This clone was counted a few times. V is TRBV5-4 and J is TRBJ1-2; 11 nucleotides align to TRBD1. Germline values: CDR1 SGHNT, CDR2 YYREEE (reference sequence). V lost 3 bases, J lost 1 base, and 5 bases stayed unmatched. This CDR3 has 16 residues. The CDR3 DNA reads TGTGCCAGCAGCTCGGGGACAGGGGGTTTTAACTATGGCTACACCTTC. It translates to CASSSGTGGFNYGYTF.

The chain links TRBV11-2 to TRBJ1-1; a weak D match, TRBD1 (5 bases). The V gene lost 1 base and the J gene lost 5 bases, with 8 bases spanning the gap. This CDR3 is built from 13 residues. Germline V CDR1 and CDR2: SGHAT, FQNNGV. The CDR3 nucleotides are TGTGCCAGCAGCTTAGGGGCAGGGACTGAAGCTTTCTTT. Amino acid sequence: CASSLGAGTEAFF. The full variable domain, rest sourced from reference TRBV11-2 and TRBJ1-1, is EAGVAQSPRYKIIEKRQSVAFWCNPISGHATLYWYQQILGQGPKLLIQFQNNGVVDDSQLPKDRFSAERLKGVDSTLKIQPAKLEDSAVYLCASSLGAGTEAFFGQGTRLTVV.